These 5 T cell receptor beta chains were sequenced from one sample in a study of T-cell reconstitution after alpha-beta-depleted transplantation in children. TCRbeta library construction was performed incorporating unique molecular identifiers. TCRdb reprocessed the PCR reads via MiXCR and lists one record per CDR3 protein. This sample has about 980,000 distinct CDR3 sequences, with around 30% found just once. Sequencing used PBMCs, mostly from graft donor cells, obtained 360 days after TCRalphabeta/CD19-depleted stem cell transplant. All receptors come from a boy in the first two years of life who had a stem cell transplant for SCID, so the T cells may come from the graft donor.

The chain combines TRBV6-1 with TRBJ1-1, with TRBD1 as a possible D gene (5 bases). From germline, CDR1 is MNHNS and CDR2 SASEGT. The CDR3 length is 13 residues. Deletions cut 5 bases from V and 5 bases from J, with 12 bases between. The CDR3 is CASSRSRETEAFF. The CDR3 region has the DNA TGTGCCAGCAGTCGTAGCAGGGAGACTGAAGCTTTCTTT.

CDR3 sequence reads: CASSPNAVQPQHF. The CDR3 nucleotides read TGCGCCAGCAGCCCGAATGCCGTTCAGCCCCAGCATTTT. This rearrangement joins TRBV4-1 to TRBJ1-5; no firm D call. V was cut by 4 bases and J by 6 bases, with 10 bases left in between. CDR3 size: 13 residues. Germline V gene sequence: CDR1 MGHRA, CDR2 YSYEKL.

This clonotype has just a few counts. The chain is built from TRBV27 and TRBJ2-7; TRBD2 is a possible D gene (6 bases). Germline CDR1 is MNHEY and CDR2 is SMNVEV (reference sequence). V lost 3 bases and J lost 1, with 16 bases in between. The CDR3 sequence is 16 residues long. The CDR3 sequence: CASSFSWAGQSYEQYF. The CDR3 coding sequence is TGTGCCAGCAGTTTCTCCTGGGCGGGGCAATCCTACGAGCAGTACTTC.

In its sample, this clonotype was seen a few times. This sequence joins TRBV28 and TRBJ2-1, with a possible D match to TRBD2 (5 bases). V lost 5 bases, J lost 1 base, and 24 bases lay in between. Germline-derived CDR1 and CDR2 are MDHEN and SYDVKM. The CDR3 is 19 residues long. CDR3 residues: CASSPRRGTGKRSYNEQFF. CDR3 coding DNA: TGTGCCAGCAGTCCTCGAAGAGGCACGGGGAAAAGATCCTACAATGAGCAGTTCTTC. Full variable domain (rest looked up from reference TRBV28 and TRBJ2-1): DVKVTQSSRYLVKRTGEKVFLECVQDMDHENMFWYRQDPGLGLRLIYFSYDVKMKEKGDIPEGYSVSREKKERFSLILESASTNQTSMYLCASSPRRGTGKRSYNEQFFGPGTRLTVL.

The chain links TRBV25-1 to TRBJ2-3; 10 bases line up with TRBD1. The CDR3 runs 13 residues. Germline V gives CDR1 MGHDK, CDR2 SYGVNS. The V segment lost 11 bases and the J segment 3 bases; nucleotides outside the gene matches: 5. CDR3 DNA: TGTGCCGCCCGGACAGGGGGGACAGATACGCAGTATTTT. Translated: CAARTGGTDTQYF.